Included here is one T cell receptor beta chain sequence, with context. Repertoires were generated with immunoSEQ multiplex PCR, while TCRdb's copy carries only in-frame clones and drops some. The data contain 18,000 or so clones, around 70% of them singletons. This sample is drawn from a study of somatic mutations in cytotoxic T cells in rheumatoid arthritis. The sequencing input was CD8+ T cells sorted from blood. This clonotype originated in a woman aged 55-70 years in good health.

The CDR3 here is CASSPRDRGGGNTIYF. CDR3 DNA sequence: TGTGCCAGCAGCCCCCGGGACAGGGGGGGTGGAAACACCATATATTTT. J is TRBJ1-3 and V is TRBV7-9; TRBD1 agrees at 11 bases. Germline V gene lookup returns CDR1 SEHNR and CDR2 FQNEAQ (reference sequence). With V trimmed by 5 bases and J by 3 bases, 6 bases remained unmatched. The CDR3 length is 16 residues.